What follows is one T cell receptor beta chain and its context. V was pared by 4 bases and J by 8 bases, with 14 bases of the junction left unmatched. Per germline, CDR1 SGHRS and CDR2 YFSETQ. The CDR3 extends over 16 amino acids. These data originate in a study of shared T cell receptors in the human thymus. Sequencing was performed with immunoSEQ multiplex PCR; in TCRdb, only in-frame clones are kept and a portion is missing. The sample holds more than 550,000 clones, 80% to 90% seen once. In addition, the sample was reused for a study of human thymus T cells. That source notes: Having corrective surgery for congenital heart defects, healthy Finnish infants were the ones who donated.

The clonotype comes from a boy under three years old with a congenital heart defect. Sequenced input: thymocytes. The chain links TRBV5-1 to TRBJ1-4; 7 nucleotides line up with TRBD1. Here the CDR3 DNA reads TGCGCCAGCAGCCTTGGGACAGCGACCTCCCAAGAAAAACTGTTTTTT. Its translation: CASSLGTATSQEKLFF. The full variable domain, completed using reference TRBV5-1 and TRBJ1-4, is KAGVTQTPRYLIKTRGQQVTLSCSPISGHRSVSWYQQTPGQGLQFLFEYFSETQRNKGNFPGRFSGRQFSNSRSEMNVSTLELGDSALYLCASSLGTATSQEKLFFGSGTQLSVL.